These T cell receptor beta chains were read from a single sample in a study of blood T cell repertoires in COVID-19. Here immunoSEQ multiplex PCR was the method, and the copy in TCRdb shows in-frame clones only, minus some. Here the sample spans around 310,000 clones, just under 90% being singletons. The sample was PBMCs or T cells enriched from blood (not recorded which). The source of these receptors is a woman aged 30 to 39 who had recovered from COVID-19. CDR3s include the opening cysteine and the closing phenylalanine or tryptophan. The listing skips clone size in some rows; elsewhere it reads once, few, many or a size class.

j_call clone_size v_call cdr3_aa
TRBJ2-4 . TRBV4-1 CASSRTLAGGSKNIQYF
TRBJ2-1 . TRBV7-8 CASSLAEATYNEQFF
TRBJ1-3 . TRBV6-1 CASMESLSGNTIYF
TRBJ1-1 . TRBV10-3 CASRQEGETEAFF
TRBJ2-7 . TRBV9 CASSFEPRGEVYEQYF
TRBJ2-1 once TRBV6-2/TRBV6-3 CASSYSRRVNEQFF
TRBJ2-1 . TRBV21-1 CASTWAPNLNEQFF
TRBJ1-4 . TRBV5-1 CASSGGAGGTDEKLFF
TRBJ1-6 once TRBV7-2 CASSLIRQGARDSPLHF
TRBJ2-1 . TRBV2 CASSEAQSDRGLGLAYNEQFF
TRBJ2-6 . TRBV27 CASSFRSQQGAPSGANVLTF
TRBJ2-3 . TRBV24-1 CATSDSALGGTDTQYF
TRBJ1-1 . TRBV21-1 CASPILGTGSNTEAFF
TRBJ2-1 . TRBV27 CASSLSPPYTGAHNNEQFF
TRBJ2-1 . TRBV18 CASSPRASTTFYNEQFF
TRBJ1-6 few TRBV28 CASRLRPYGTQNSPLHF
TRBJ2-5 . TRBV30 CAWGKGGLNQETQYF
TRBJ2-7 . TRBV3-1/TRBV3-2 CASSQASLSYEQYF
TRBJ1-3 once TRBV6-5 CASGLLGGSGNTIYF
TRBJ1-2 . TRBV25-1 CASSGEGTGGYTF
TRBJ1-4 once TRBV15 CATSRVQGANEKLFF
TRBJ2-1 . TRBV4-1 CASSLDPRGPLGNEQFF
TRBJ1-5 . TRBV19 CASSYRPQEYSNQPQHF
TRBJ2-7 . TRBV28 CASSLSGGGEGEQYF